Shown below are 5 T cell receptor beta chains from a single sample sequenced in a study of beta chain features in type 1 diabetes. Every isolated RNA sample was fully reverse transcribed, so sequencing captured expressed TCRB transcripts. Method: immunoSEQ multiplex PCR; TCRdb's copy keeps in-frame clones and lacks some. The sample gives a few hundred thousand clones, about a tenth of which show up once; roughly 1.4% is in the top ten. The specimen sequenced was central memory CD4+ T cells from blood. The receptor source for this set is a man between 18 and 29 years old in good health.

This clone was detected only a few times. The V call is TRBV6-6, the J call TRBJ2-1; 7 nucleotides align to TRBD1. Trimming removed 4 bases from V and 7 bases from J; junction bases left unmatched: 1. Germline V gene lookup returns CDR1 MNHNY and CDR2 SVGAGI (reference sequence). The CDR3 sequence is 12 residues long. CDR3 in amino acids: CASSSQGNEQFF. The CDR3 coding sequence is TGTGCCAGCAGTTCACAGGGGAATGAGCAGTTCTTC.

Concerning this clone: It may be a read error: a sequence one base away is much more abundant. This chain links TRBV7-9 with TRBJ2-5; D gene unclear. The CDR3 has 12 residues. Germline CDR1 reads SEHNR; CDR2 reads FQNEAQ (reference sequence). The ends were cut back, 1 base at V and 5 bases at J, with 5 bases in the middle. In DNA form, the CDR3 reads TGTGCCAGCAGCTTAGGGTGGGAGACCCAGTACTTC. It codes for CASSLGWETQYF. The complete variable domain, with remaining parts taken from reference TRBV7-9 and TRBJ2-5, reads DTGVSQNPRHKITKRGQNVTFRCDPISEHNRLYWYRQTLGQGPEFLTYFQNEAQLEKSRLLSDRFSAERPKGSFSTLEIQRTEQGDSAMYLCASSLGWETQYFGPGTRLLVL.

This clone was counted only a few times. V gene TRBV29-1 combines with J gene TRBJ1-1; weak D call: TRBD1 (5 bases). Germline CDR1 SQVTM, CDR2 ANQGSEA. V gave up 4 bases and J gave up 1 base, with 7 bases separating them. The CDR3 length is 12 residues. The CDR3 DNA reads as TGCAGCGTTGTGACAGAGAACACTGAAGCTTTCTTT. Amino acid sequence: CSVVTENTEAFF.

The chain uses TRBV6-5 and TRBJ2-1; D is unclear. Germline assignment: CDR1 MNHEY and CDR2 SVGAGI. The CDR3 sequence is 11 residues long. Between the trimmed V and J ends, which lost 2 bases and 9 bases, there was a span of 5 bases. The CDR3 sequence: CASSYRREQFF. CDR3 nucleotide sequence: TGTGCCAGCAGTTACAGACGTGAGCAGTTCTTC.

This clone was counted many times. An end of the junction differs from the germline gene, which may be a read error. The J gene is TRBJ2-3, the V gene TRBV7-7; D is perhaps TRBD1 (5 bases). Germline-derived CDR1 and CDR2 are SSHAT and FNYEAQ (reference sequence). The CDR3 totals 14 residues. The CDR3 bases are TGTGCTAGCAGCCCGACAGCAAACACAGATACGCAGTATTTT. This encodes CASSPTANTDTQYF.